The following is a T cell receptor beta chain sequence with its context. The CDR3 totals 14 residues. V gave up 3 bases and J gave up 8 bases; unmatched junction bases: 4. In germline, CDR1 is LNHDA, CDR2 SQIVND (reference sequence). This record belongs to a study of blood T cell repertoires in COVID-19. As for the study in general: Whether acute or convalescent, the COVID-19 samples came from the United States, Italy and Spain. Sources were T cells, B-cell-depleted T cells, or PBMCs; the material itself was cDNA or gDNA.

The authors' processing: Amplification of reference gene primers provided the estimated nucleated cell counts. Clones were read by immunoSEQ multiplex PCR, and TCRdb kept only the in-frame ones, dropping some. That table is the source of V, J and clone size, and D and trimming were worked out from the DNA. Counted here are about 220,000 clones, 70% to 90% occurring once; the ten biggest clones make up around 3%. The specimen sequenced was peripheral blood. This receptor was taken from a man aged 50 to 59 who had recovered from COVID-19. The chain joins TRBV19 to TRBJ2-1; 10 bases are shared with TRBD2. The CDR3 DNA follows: TGTGCCAGTAGTATGACTAGCGGGTTAGATGAGCAGTTCTTC. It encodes CASSMTSGLDEQFF. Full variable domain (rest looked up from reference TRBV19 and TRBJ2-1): DGGITQSPKYLFRKEGQNVTLSCEQNLNHDAMYWYRQDPGQGLRLIYYSQIVNDFQKGDIAEGYSVSREKKESFPLTVTSAQKNPTAFYLCASSMTSGLDEQFFGPGTRLTVL.